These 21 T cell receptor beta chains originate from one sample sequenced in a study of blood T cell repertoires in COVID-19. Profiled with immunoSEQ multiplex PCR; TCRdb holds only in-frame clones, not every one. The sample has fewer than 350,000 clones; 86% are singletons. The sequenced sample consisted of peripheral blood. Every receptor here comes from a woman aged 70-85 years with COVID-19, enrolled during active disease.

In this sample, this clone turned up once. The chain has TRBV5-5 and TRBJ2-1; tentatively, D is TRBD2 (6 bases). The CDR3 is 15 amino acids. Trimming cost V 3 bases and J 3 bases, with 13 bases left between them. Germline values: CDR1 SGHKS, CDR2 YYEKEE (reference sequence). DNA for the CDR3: TGTGCCAGCAGCTGGGACGGGGGTGTCTACAATGAGCAGTTCTTC. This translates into CASSWDGGVYNEQFF.

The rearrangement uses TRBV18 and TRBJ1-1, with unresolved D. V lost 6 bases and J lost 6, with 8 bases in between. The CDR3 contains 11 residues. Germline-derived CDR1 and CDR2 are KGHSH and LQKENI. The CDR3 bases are TGTGCCAGCTCTCAACACGCTGAAGCTTTCTTT. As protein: CASSQHAEAFF.

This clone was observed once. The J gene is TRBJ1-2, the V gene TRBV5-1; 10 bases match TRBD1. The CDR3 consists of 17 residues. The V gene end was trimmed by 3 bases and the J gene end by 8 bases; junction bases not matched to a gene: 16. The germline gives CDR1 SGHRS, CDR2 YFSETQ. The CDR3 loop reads CASSSSPGTGEVGGYTF. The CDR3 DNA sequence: TGCGCCAGCAGCTCCTCCCCCGGGACAGGGGAGGTAGGCGGCTACACCTTC.

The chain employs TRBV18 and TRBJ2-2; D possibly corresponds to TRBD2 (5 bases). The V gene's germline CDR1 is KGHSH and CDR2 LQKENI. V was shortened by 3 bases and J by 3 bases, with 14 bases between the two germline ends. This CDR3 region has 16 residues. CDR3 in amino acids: CASSPTNERYTGELFF. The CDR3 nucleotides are TGTGCCAGCTCACCGACTAACGAGAGGTACACCGGGGAGCTGTTTTTT.

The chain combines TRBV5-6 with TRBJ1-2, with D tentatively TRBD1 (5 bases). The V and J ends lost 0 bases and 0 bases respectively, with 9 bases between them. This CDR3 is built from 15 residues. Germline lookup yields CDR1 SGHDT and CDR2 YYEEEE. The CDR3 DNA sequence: TGTGCCAGCAGCTTGGGTAGGGACTCTAACTATGGCTACACCTTC. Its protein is CASSLGRDSNYGYTF.

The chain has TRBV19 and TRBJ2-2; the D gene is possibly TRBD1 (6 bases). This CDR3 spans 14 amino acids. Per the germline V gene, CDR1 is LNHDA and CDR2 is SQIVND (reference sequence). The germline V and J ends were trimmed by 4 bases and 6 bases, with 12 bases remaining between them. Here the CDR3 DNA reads TGTGCCAGTAGTAAGAGGGGGATTTCCGGGGAGCTGTTTTTT. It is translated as CASSKRGISGELFF.

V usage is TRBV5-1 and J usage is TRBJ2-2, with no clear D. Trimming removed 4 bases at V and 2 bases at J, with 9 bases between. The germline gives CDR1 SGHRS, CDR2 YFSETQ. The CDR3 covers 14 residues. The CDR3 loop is CASSLQANTGELFF. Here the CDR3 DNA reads TGCGCCAGCAGCCTTCAGGCAAACACCGGGGAGCTGTTTTTT.

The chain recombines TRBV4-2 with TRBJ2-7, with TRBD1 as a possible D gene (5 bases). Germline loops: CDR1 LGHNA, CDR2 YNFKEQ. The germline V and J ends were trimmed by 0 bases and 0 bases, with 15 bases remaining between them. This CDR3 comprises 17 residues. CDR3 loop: CASSQDLKGPRSYEQYF. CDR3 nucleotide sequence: TGTGCCAGCAGCCAAGATCTTAAGGGGCCCCGCTCCTACGAGCAGTACTTC.

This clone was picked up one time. The DNA of the CDR3 is TGTGCCAGCAGTTACGGGGCAGGACGAGGCTACACCTTC. Translated, it gives CASSYGAGRGYTF. The rearrangement uses TRBV6-2 or TRBV6-3 and TRBJ1-2; maybe TRBD1 (5 bases). This CDR3 spans 13 amino acids. CDR1 and CDR2 from the germline V gene are MNHEY and SVGEGT. Trimming left V 2 bases short and J 8 bases short, with 12 bases between.

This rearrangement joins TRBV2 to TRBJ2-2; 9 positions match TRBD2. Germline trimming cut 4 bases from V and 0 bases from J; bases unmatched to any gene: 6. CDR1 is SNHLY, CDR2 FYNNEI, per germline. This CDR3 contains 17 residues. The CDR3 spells CASSVPGGGANTGELFF. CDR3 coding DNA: TGTGCCAGCAGTGTCCCCGGCGGGGGGGCGAACACCGGGGAGCTGTTTTTT.

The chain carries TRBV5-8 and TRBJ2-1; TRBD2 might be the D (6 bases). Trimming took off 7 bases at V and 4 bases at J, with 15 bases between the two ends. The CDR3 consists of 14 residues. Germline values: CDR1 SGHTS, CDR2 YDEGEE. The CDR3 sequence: CASGSGTLYNEQFF. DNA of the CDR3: TGTGCCAGCGGATCCGGGACTTTGTACAATGAGCAGTTCTTC.

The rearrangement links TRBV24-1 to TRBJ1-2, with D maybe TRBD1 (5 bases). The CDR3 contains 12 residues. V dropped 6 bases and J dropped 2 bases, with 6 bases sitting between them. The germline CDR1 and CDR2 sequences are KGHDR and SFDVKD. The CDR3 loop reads CATSRQNYGYTF. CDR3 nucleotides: TGTGCCACCAGTCGACAGAACTATGGCTACACCTTC.

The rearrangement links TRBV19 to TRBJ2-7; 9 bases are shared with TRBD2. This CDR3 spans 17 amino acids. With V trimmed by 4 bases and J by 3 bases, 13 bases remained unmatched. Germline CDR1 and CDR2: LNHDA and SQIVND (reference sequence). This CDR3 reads CASSSLAGPIYHYEQYF. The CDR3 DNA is TGTGCCAGTAGTAGCCTAGCGGGACCGATATATCACTACGAGCAGTACTTC.

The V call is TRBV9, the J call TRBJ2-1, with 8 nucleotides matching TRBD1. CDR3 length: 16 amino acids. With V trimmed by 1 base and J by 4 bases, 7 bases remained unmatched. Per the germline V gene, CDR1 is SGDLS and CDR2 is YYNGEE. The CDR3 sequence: CASSVSTGTGYNEQFF. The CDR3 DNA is TGTGCCAGCAGCGTATCGACCGGGACAGGTTACAATGAGCAGTTCTTC.

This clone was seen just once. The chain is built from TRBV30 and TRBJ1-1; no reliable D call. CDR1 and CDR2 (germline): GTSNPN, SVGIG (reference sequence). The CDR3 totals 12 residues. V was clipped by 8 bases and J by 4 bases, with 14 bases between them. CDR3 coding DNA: TGTGCCCGTCAGAGCGAGGGCACTGAAGCTTTCTTT. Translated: CARQSEGTEAFF.

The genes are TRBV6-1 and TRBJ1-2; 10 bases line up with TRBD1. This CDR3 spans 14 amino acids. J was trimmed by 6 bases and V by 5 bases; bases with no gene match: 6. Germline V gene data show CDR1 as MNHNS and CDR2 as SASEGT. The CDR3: CASSRAGTGDGYTF. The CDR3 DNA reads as TGTGCCAGCAGTAGGGCCGGGACAGGGGATGGCTACACCTTC.

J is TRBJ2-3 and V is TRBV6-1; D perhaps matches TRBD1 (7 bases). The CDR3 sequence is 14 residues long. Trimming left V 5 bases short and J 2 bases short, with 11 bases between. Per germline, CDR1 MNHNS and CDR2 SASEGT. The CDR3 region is CASSQGGPTDTQYF. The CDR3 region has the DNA TGTGCCAGCAGTCAGGGGGGTCCCACAGATACGCAGTATTTT.

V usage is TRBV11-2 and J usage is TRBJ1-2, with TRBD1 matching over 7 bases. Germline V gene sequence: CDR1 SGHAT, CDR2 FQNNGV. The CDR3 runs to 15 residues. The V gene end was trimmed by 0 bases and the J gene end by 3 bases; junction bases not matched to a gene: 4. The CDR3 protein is CASSLDIGGYYGYTF. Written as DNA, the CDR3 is TGTGCCAGCAGCTTAGATATAGGGGGCTACTATGGCTACACCTTC.

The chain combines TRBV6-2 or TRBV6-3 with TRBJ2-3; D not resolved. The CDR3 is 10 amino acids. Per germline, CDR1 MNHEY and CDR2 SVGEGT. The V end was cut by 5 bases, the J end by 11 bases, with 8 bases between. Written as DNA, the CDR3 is TGTGCCAGCAGTGGAACTAAGCAGTATTTT. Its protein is CASSGTKQYF.

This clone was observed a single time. CDR3 loop: CSVEGPGGQETQYF. The CDR3 region has the DNA TGCAGCGTTGAAGGACCGGGGGGACAAGAGACCCAGTACTTC. The chain carries TRBV29-1 and TRBJ2-5; 7 bases fit TRBD2. Unmatched junction bases numbered 4, after V lost 1 base and J lost 2 bases. The length of the CDR3 is 14 residues. Germline assignment: CDR1 SQVTM and CDR2 ANQGSEA.

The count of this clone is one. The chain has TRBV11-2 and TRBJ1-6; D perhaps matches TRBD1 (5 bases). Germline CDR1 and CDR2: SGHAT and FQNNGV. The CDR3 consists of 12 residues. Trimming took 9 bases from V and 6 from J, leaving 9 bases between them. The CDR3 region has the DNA TGTGCCAGTCGGACAACTAATTCACCCCTCCACTTT. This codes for CASRTTNSPLHF.